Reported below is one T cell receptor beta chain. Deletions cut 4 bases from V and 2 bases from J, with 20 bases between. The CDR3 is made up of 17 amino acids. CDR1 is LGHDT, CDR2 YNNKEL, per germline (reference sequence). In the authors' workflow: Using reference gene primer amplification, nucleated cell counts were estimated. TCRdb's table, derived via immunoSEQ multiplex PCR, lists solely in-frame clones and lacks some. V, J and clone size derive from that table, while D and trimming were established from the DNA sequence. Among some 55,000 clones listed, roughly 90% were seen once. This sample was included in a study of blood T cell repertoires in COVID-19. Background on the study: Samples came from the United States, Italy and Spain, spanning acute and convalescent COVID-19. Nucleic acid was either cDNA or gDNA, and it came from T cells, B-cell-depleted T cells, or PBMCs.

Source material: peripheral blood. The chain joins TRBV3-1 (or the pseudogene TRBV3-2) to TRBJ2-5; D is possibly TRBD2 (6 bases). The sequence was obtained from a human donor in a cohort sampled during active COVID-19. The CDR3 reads CASSRGPTGVGQETQYF. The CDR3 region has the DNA TGTGCCAGCAGCCGGGGCCCCACGGGAGTGGGACAAGAGACCCAGTACTTC.